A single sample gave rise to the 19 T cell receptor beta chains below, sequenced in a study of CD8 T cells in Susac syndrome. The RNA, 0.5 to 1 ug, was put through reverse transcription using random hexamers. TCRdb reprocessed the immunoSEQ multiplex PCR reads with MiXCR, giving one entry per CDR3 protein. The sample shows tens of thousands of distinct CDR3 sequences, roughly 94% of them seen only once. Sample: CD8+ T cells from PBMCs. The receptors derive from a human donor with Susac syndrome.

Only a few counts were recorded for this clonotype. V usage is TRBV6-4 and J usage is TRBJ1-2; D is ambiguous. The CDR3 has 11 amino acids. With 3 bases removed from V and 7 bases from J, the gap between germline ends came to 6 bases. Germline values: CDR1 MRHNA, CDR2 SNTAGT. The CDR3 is CASSEGGGYTF. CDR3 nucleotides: TGTGCCAGCAGTGAAGGTGGTGGCTACACCTTC.

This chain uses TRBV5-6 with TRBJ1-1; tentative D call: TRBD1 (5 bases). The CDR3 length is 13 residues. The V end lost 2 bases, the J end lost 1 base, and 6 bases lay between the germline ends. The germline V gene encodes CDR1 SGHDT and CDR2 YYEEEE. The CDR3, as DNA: TGTGCCAGCAGCTTCGGGGCGAACACTGAAGCTTTCTTT. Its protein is CASSFGANTEAFF.

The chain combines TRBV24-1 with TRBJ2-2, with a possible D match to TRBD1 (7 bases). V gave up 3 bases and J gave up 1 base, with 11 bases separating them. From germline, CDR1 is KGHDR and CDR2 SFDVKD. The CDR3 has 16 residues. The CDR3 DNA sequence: TGTGCCACCAGTGATCGGCAGGGGGGGAACACCGGGGAGCTGTTTTTT. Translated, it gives CATSDRQGGNTGELFF.

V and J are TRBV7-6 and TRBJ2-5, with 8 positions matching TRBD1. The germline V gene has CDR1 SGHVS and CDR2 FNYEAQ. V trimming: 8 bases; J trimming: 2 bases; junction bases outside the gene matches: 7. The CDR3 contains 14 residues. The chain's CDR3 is CASDRGGVQETQYF. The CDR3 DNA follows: TGTGCCAGCGACAGGGGAGGTGTGCAAGAGACCCAGTACTTC.

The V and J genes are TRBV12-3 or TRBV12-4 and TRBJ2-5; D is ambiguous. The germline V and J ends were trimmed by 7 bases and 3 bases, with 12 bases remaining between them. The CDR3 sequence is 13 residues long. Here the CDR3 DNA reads TGTGCCAGCACCTGGTCCGGCGAAGAGACCCAGTACTTC. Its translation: CASTWSGEETQYF.

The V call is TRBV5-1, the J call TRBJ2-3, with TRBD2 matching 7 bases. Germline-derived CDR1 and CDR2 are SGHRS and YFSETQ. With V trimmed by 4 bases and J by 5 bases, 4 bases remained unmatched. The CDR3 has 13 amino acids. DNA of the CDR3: TGCGCCAGCAGCCCCGTAGCGGGAGATACGCAGTATTTT. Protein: CASSPVAGDTQYF.

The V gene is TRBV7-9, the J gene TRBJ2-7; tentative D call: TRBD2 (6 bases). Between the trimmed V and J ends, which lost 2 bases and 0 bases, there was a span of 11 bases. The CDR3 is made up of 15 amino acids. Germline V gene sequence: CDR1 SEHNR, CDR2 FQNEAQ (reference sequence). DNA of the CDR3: TGTGCCAGCAGCTTACCCGGGGGTCTCTCCTACGAGCAGTACTTC. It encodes CASSLPGGLSYEQYF.

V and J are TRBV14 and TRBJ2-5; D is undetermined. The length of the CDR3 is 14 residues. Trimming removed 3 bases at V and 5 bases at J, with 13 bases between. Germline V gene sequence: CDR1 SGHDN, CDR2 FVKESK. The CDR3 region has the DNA TGTGCCAGCAGCCACCCAGGAGTTAAGGAGACCCAGTACTTC. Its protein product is CASSHPGVKETQYF.

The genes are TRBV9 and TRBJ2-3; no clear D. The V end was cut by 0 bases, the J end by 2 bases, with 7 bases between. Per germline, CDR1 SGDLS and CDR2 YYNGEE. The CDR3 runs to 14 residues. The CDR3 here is CASSVAAFTDTQYF. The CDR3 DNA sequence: TGTGCCAGCAGCGTAGCGGCTTTCACAGATACGCAGTATTTT.

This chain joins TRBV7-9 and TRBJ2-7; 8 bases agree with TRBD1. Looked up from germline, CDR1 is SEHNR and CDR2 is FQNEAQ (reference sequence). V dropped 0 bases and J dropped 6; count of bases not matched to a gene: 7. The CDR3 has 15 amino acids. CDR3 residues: CASSLARTGFSEQYF. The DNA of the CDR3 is TGTGCCAGCAGCTTAGCCCGGACAGGGTTCTCCGAGCAGTACTTC.

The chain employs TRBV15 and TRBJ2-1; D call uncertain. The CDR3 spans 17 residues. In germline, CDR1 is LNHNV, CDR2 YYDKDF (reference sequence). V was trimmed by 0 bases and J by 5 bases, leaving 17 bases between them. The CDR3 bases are TGTGCCACCAGCAGAGATCAAGCATTCAGAATTGACAATGAGCAGTTCTTC. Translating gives CATSRDQAFRIDNEQFF.

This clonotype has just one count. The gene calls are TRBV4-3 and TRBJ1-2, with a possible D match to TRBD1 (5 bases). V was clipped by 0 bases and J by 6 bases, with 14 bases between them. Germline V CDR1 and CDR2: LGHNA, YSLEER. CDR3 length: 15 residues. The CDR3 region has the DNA TGCGCCAGCAGCCAAGATCGGGTGCAGGGTAATGGCTACACCTTC. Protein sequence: CASSQDRVQGNGYTF.

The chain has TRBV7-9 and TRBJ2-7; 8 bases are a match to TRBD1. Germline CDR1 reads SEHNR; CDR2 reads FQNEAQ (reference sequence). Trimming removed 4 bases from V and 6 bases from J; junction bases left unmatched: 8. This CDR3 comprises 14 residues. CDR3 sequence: CASSSRDRTGEQYF. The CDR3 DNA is TGTGCCAGCAGCTCCCGGGACAGGACAGGCGAGCAGTACTTC.

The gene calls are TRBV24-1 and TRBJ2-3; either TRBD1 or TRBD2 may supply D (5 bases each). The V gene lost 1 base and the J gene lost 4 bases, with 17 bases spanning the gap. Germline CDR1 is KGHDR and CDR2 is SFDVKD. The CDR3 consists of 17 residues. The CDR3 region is CATSDLSPGAAADTQYF. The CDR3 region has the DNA TGTGCCACCAGTGATTTATCCCCCGGGGCGGCGGCAGATACGCAGTATTTT.

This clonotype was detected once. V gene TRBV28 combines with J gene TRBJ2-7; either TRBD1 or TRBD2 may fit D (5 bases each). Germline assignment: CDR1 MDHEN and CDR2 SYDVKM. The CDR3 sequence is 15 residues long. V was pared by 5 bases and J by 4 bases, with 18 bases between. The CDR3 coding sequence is TGTGCCAGCAGTGAGGCGAGGGGTTGGGGTTACGAGCAGTACTTC. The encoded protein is CASSEARGWGYEQYF. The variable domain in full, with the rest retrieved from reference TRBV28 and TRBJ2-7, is DVKVTQSSRYLVKRTGEKVFLECVQDMDHENMFWYRQDPGLGLRLIYFSYDVKMKEKGDIPEGYSVSREKKERFSLILESASTNQTSMYLCASSEARGWGYEQYFGPGTRLTVT.

The CDR3 is CASSVRGTSVYNEQFF. The CDR3, as DNA: TGTGCCAGCAGTGTACGCGGGACTAGCGTCTACAATGAGCAGTTCTTC. The chain is built from TRBV6-2 or TRBV6-3 and TRBJ2-1; 10 positions match TRBD2. Germline loops: CDR1 MNHEY, CDR2 SVGEGT. Germline trimming cut 5 bases from V and 3 bases from J; bases unmatched to any gene: 7. The CDR3 sequence is 16 residues long.

The CDR3 bases are TGTGCCAGCAGCTACCCGACAGGGGACTCCTACGAGCAGTACTTC. Encoded protein: CASSYPTGDSYEQYF. V usage is TRBV7-8 and J usage is TRBJ2-7, with 8 bases fitting TRBD1. The CDR3 covers 15 residues. V lost 4 bases to trimming and J lost 0 bases; unmatched junction nucleotides: 5. Germline CDR1 reads SGHVS; CDR2 reads FQNEAQ.

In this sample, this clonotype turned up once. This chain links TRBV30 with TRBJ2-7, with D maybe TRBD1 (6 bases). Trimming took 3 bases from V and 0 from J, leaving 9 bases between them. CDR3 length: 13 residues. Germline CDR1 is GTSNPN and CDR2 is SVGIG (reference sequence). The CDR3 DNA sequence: TGTGCCTGGAGCTGGGACACCTCCTACGAGCAGTACTTC. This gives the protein CAWSWDTSYEQYF.

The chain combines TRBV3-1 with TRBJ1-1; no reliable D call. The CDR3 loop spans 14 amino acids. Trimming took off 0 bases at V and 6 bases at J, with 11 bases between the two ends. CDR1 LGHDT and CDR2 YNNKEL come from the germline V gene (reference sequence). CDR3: CASSQDSQKAEAFF. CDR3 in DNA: TGTGCCAGCAGCCAAGATTCGCAGAAGGCTGAAGCTTTCTTT. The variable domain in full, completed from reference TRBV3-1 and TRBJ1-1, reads DTAVSQTPKYLVTQMGNDKSIKCEQNLGHDTMYWYKQDSKKFLKIMFSYNNKELIINETVPNRFSPKSPDKAHLNLHINSLELGDSAVYFCASSQDSQKAEAFFGQGTRLTVV.